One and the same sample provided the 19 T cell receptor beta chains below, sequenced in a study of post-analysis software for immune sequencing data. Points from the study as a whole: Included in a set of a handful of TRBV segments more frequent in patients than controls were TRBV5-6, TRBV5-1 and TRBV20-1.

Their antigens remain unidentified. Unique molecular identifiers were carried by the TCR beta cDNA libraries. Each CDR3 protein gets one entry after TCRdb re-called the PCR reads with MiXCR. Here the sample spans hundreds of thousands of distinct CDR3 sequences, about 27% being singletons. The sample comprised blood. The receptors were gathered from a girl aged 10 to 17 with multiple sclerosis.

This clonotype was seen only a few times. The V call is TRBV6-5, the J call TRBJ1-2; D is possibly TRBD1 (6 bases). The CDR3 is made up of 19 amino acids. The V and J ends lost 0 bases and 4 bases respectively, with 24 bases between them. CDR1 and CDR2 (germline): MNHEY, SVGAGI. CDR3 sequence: CASSYSIGQGKDSIYGYTF. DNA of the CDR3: TGTGCCAGCAGTTACTCGATCGGGCAGGGGAAGGACAGTATCTATGGCTACACCTTC.

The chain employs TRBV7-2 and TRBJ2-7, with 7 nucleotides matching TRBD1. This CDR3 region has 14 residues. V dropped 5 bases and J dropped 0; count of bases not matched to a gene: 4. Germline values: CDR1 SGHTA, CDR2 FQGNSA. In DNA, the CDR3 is TGTGCCAGCAGCCACAGACAGGGCTCCTACGAGCAGTACTTC. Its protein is CASSHRQGSYEQYF.

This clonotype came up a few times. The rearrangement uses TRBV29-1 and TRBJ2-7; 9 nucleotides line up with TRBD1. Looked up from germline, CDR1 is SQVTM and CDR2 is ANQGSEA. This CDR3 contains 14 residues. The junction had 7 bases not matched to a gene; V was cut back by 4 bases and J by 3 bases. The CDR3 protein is CSVAISGQGYEQYF. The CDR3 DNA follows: TGCAGCGTTGCAATCTCGGGACAGGGCTACGAGCAGTACTTC.

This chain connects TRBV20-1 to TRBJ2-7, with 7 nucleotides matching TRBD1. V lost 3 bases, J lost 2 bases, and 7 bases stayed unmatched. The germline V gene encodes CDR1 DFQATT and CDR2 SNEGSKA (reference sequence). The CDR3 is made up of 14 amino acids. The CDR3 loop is CSASVPGQPYEQYV. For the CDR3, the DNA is TGCAGTGCTAGTGTACCGGGACAGCCCTACGAGCAGTACGTC.

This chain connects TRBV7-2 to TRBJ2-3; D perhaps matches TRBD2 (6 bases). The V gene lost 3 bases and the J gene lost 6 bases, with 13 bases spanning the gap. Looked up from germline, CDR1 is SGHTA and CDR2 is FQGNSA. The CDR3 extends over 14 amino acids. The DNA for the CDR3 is TGTGCCAGCAGCTTTGCGCGGGGCGCCGATACGCAGTATTTT. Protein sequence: CASSFARGADTQYF.

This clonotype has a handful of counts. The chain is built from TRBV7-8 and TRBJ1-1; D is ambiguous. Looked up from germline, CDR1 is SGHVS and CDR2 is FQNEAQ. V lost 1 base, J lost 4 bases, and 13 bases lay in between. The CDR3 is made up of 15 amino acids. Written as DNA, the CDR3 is TGTGCCAGCAGCTTAGTTACGGGGAAGACCACTGAAGCTTTCTTT. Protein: CASSLVTGKTTEAFF.

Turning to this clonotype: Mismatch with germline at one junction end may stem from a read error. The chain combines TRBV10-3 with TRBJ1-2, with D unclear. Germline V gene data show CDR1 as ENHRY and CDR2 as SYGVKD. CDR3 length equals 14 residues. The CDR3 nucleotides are TGTGCCATCAGTGAGTCAGGTCAAGGCTATGGCTGCACCTTC. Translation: CAISESGQGYGCTF.

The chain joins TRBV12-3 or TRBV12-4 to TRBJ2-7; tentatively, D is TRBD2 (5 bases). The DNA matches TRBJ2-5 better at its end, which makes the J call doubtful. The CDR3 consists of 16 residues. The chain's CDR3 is CASSSGLKGSRETQYF. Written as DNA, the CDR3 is TGTGCCAGCAGTTCCGGCCTAAAAGGGAGTAGGGAGACCCAGTACTTC.

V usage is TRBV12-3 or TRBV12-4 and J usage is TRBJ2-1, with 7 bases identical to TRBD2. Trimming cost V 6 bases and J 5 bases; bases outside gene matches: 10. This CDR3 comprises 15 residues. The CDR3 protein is CASRVERGDHNEQFF. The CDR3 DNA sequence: TGTGCCAGCAGGGTCGAGCGGGGAGACCACAATGAGCAGTTCTTC.

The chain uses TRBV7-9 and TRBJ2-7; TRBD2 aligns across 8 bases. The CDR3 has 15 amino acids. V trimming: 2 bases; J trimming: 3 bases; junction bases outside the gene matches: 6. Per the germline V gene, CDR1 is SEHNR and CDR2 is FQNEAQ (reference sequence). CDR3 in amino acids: CASSLIAGSNYEQYF. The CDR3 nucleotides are TGTGCCAGCAGCTTAATAGCGGGATCCAACTACGAGCAGTACTTC.

The CDR3, as DNA: TGTGCCAGCAGCGTGGAAGGCAATGAGCAGTACTTC. Translated, it gives CASSVEGNEQYF. This rearrangement joins TRBV7-9 to TRBJ2-7; no clear D. This CDR3 spans 12 amino acids. Between the trimmed V and J ends, which lost 5 bases and 7 bases, there was a span of 12 bases. The germline gives CDR1 SEHNR, CDR2 FQNEAQ (reference sequence).

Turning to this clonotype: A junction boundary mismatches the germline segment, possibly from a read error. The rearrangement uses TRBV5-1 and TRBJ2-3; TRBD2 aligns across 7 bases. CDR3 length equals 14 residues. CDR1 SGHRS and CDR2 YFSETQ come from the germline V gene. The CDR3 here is CANSFRGRADTQYF. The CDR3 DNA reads TGCGCCAACAGCTTTCGAGGGAGGGCAGATACGCAGTATTTT.

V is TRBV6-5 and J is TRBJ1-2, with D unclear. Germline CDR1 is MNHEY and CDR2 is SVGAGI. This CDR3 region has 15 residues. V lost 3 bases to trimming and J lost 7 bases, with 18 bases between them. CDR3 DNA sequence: TGTGCCAGCAGTTATTTGGGTCGCGCCTATGGTGGCTACACCTTC. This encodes CASSYLGRAYGGYTF.

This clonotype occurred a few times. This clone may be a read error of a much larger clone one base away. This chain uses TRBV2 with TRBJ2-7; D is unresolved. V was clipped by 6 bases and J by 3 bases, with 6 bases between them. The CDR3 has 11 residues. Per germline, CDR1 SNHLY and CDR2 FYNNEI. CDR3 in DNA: TGTGCCAGCAGGGATTTCTACGAGCAGTACTTC. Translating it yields CASRDFYEQYF. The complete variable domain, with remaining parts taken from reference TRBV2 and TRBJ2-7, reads EPEVTQTPSHQVTQMGQEVILRCVPISNHLYFYWYRQILGQKVEFLVSFYNNEISEKSEIFDDQFSVERPDGSNFTLKIRSTKLEDSAMYFCASRDFYEQYFGPGTRLTVT.

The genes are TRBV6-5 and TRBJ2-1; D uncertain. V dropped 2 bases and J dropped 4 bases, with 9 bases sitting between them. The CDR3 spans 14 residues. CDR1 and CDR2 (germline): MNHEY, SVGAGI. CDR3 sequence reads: CASSYRVGYNEQFF. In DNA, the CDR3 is TGTGCCAGCAGTTACAGGGTCGGGTACAATGAGCAGTTCTTC.

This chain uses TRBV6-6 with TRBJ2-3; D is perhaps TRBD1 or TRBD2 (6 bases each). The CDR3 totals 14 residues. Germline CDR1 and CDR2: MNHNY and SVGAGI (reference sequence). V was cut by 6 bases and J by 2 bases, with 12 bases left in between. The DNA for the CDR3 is TGTGCCAGCAGCTACAGGGACTTCACAGATACGCAGTATTTT. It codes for CASSYRDFTDTQYF.

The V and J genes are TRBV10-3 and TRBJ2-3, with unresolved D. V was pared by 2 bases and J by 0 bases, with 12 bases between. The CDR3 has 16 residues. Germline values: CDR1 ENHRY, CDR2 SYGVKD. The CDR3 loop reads CAISENPDPSTDTQYF. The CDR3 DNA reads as TGTGCCATCAGTGAGAACCCCGACCCCAGCACAGATACGCAGTATTTT.

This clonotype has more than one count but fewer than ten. CDR3 sequence (DNA): TGTGCCAGCAGGGACCACTGGACCTCCTACGAGCAGTACTTC. Translating it yields CASRDHWTSYEQYF. The chain recombines TRBV2 with TRBJ2-7; no clear D gene. The germline V and J ends were trimmed by 6 bases and 0 bases, with 12 bases remaining between them. The CDR3 is 14 residues long. Germline CDR1 is SNHLY and CDR2 is FYNNEI.

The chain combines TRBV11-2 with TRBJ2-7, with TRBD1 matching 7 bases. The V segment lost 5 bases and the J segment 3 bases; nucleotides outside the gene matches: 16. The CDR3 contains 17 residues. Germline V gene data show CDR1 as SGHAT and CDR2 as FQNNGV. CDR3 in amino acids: CASSPRPRGGQSYEQYF. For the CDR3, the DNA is TGTGCCAGCAGCCCACGCCCAAGAGGGGGACAGAGCTACGAGCAGTACTTC.